This TCR beta chain was observed in a study of T cell repertoires in cytomegalovirus infection. TCRdb called the reads again in MiXCR, with one record for every CDR3 protein. The table lists approximately 770,000 distinct CDR3 sequences, 29% of them singletons. Between the trimmed V and J ends, which lost 5 bases and 0 bases, there was a span of 14 bases. The CDR3 consists of 15 residues. Germline V lookup: CDR1 LGHNT, CDR2 FRNRAP. This clonotype was observed at least ten times. What it recognizes is unknown. Study-level points and caveats: Carriage of CMV together with the relevant HLA was identifiable through cumulative public TCR beta family frequency.

Sequences were derived from cultured CD8+ T cells from PBMCs, sampled from culture after CMV antigen stimulation. This clonotype was obtained from a human donor in good health (CMV status not recorded). Some clones in this sample may be carry-over from other donors' samples. The chain has TRBV12-5 and TRBJ2-7; D is ambiguous. CDR3 amino acids: CASGPIRTPSYEQYV. CDR3 nucleotide sequence: TGTGCTAGTGGTCCCATTCGGACCCCCTCCTACGAGCAGTACGTC.